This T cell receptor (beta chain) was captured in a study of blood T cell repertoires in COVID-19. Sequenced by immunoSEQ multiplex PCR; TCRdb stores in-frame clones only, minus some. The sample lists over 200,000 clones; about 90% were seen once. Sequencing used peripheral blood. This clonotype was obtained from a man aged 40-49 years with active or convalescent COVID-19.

The CDR3 nucleotides read TGTGCCAGCAGCCCTAGACACGCAGGGGAGAATGAAAAACTGTTTTTT. Its translation: CASSPRHAGENEKLFF. This chain connects TRBV7-9 to TRBJ1-4; D perhaps matches TRBD1 (6 bases). CDR3 length: 16 residues. V gave up 5 bases and J gave up 5 bases, with 18 bases separating them. CDR1 and CDR2 (germline): SEHNR, FQNEAQ (reference sequence).